The rows below give T cell receptor beta chains drawn from one sample of a study of blood T cells in healthy people across ages. One entry per CDR3 protein results from TCRdb running MiXCR on the 5' RACE reads. The sample has some 670,000 distinct CDR3 sequences; 52% are singletons. The source material was blood. The source is a woman older than 75 in good health. CDR3s leave out the opening cysteine and the closing phenylalanine or tryptophan. The D gene is left open where the match is weak.

TRBJ2-1,TRBD2,TRBV5-1,ASSRDIAGGGNEQF
-,-,TRBV12-3/TRBV12-4,ASSLQATNYEQY
TRBJ2-7,TRBD2,TRBV20-1,SASLRTSGSYEQY
TRBJ1-2,-,TRBV5-6,ASSGLPGDGYT
TRBJ1-5,-,TRBV12-3/TRBV12-4,ASSFSGSNQPQH
TRBJ1-1,-,TRBV12-5,ASGREMNTEAC
TRBJ2-1,TRBD2,TRBV5-1,ASSRSGGENEQF
TRBJ2-1,-,TRBV7-2,ASSLQLDQEQF
TRBJ2-3,TRBD1,TRBV11-2,ASSFEGARRYTQY
TRBJ2-1,-,TRBV10-3,AISELGASNEQF
TRBJ2-2,-,TRBV12-5,ASGLGLNTGELF
TRBJ1-2,-,TRBV7-2,ASSPRGTNYGYT
TRBJ1-6,TRBD1,TRBV7-9,ASSFDRDFNSPLH
TRBJ2-1,-,TRBV2,ASSGVAGSSYNEQF
TRBJ2-6,TRBD2,TRBV4-3,ASSRSGLAGVGLGANVLT
TRBJ2-1,-,TRBV7-2,ASSLPLRSTYNEQF
TRBJ2-1,TRBD2,TRBV20-1,SALKRESSYNEQF
TRBJ2-3,TRBD2,TRBV27,ASTNGLAGGVDTQY
TRBJ2-7,TRBD1,TRBV4-1,ASSQDTGGVRYEQY
TRBJ2-3,-,TRBV20-1,SALLSTDTQY
TRBJ2-1,-,TRBV5-1,ASSSRDDSEQF
TRBJ2-3,-,TRBV11-2,ANSSGHPTDTQY
TRBJ2-7,-,TRBV29-1,SVDVAGREQY
TRBJ2-1,-,TRBV7-3,ASSLRRGDNEQF
TRBJ1-6,-,TRBV20-1,SARDRGSYNSPLH
TRBJ2-1,TRBD1,TRBV6-5,ASSYGIGQGSNEQF
TRBJ2-7,-,TRBV6-6,ASSPQQGSGYEQY
TRBJ1-2,-,TRBV5-1,ASSRQEPEDGYT
TRBJ2-1,-,TRBV25-1,ASSEDGGPYNEQF